This T cell receptor beta chain emerged from a study of shared clonotypes between healthy human individuals. Only in-frame clones appear in the TCRdb table, and some are missing; sequencing was by immunoSEQ multiplex PCR. The data show 2 million to 2.5 million clones, over 90% seen once. The V end lost 1 base, the J end lost 7 bases, and 10 bases lay between the germline ends. Germline V lookup: CDR1 GTSNPN, CDR2 SVGIG (reference sequence). There are 13 residues in the CDR3. This chain joins TRBV30 and TRBJ2-2; possibly TRBD2 for D (5 bases). Sequencing was carried out using naive CD4+ T cells from PBMCs. The subset here: CD45RA+ positively selected. This sequence originates from a man in his late teens or twenties in good health. Some clones in this sample may be carry-over from other donors' samples. This CDR3 is CAWSDLGNGELFF. The CDR3 DNA sequence: TGTGCCTGGAGTGATCTCGGGAACGGGGAGCTGTTTTTT.